Listed here are 14 T cell receptor beta chains from one sample, sequenced in a study of T-cell reconstitution after alpha-beta-depleted transplantation in children. Library preparation (for TCRbeta) was performed with unique molecular identifiers. Via MiXCR, TCRdb re-called the PCR reads, giving one row per CDR3 protein. The data hold some 300,000 distinct CDR3 sequences, with 10% to 13% observed a single time. Sequenced here: PBMCs from the stem cell graft donor, sampled from the stem cell graft. Every receptor here comes from a human donor who donated a stem cell graft to a child with acute lymphoblastic leukemia.

This clonotype was counted many times. The genes are TRBV29-1 and TRBJ2-5; weak D call: TRBD1 (5 bases). V lost 1 base, J lost 7 bases, and 22 bases lay in between. From germline, CDR1 is SQVTM and CDR2 ANQGSEA. The CDR3 extends over 16 amino acids. CDR3 region: CSVEGGRASQVGTQYF. The DNA of the CDR3 is TGCAGCGTTGAAGGGGGCAGGGCCTCCCAAGTAGGGACCCAGTACTTC.

The chain recombines TRBV20-1 with TRBJ1-5, with 7 bases that match TRBD1. J gave up 1 base and V 0 bases, and 12 bases lay outside the gene matches. The CDR3 extends over 18 amino acids. Germline-derived CDR1 and CDR2 are DFQATT and SNEGSKA (reference sequence). In DNA, the CDR3 is TGCAGTGCTAGAGATTTGTTCGAAACAGGGGCCAGCAATCAGCCCCAGCATTTT. Translating gives CSARDLFETGASNQPQHF.

There are a few counts of this clonotype. The V call is TRBV29-1, the J call TRBJ2-7, with no clear D. The CDR3 length is 13 residues. Germline-derived CDR1 and CDR2 are SQVTM and ANQGSEA. V shed 5 bases and J shed 0 bases, with 11 bases lying between them. The CDR3 nucleotides are TGCAGCGTTCACGTTTCGAGCTCCTACGAGCAGTACTTC. Protein: CSVHVSSSYEQYF.

Only a few counts were recorded for this clonotype. V usage is TRBV6-2 or TRBV6-3 and J usage is TRBJ2-1, with a possible D match to TRBD2 (6 bases). Germline CDR1 MNHEY, CDR2 SVGEGT. V was pared by 7 bases and J by 0 bases, with 13 bases between. The CDR3 runs 15 residues. The CDR3 loop is CASKLAHSSYNEQFF. The CDR3 DNA follows: TGTGCCAGCAAGCTAGCGCATAGCTCCTACAATGAGCAGTTCTTC.

This clonotype showed up just a few times. The V and J genes are TRBV18 and TRBJ2-1, with 9 bases fitting TRBD2. Germline V gene data show CDR1 as KGHSH and CDR2 as LQKENI. The CDR3 length is 18 residues. V trimming: 1 base; J trimming: 3 bases; junction bases outside the gene matches: 10. The CDR3 nucleotides are TGTGCCAGCTCACCACGGCGGACTAGCGCGGACCTCTACAATGAGCAGTTCTTC. It specifies CASSPRRTSADLYNEQFF.

This clonotype appeared a few times. The chain links TRBV7-9 to TRBJ2-7; 8 positions match TRBD1. From germline, CDR1 is SEHNR and CDR2 FQNEAQ (reference sequence). With 0 bases clipped from V and 2 bases from J, the junction kept 3 bases outside the gene matches. The CDR3 contains 15 residues. The CDR3 sequence: CASSLAQGGPYEQYF. CDR3 bases: TGTGCCAGCAGCTTAGCACAGGGGGGTCCCTACGAGCAGTACTTC.

This clonotype was seen only once. This chain links TRBV4-1 with TRBJ2-5; 11 bases map to TRBD2. CDR3 size: 13 residues. The germline V gene encodes CDR1 MGHRA and CDR2 YSYEKL. The J segment lost 13 bases and the V segment lost 5 bases, leaving 9 bases of the junction unmatched. The CDR3 DNA reads TGCGCCAGCAGCGCCCCTAGCGGGAGGATGTTGTACTTC. Translating it yields CASSAPSGRMLYF.

The chain carries TRBV12-3 or TRBV12-4 and TRBJ1-1; D is unresolved. There are 14 residues in the CDR3. Deletions cut 1 base from V and 3 bases from J, with 9 bases between. CDR3 bases: TGTGCCAGCAGTTTAGAAGGAGGGTACACTGAAGCTTTCTTT. Translated, it gives CASSLEGGYTEAFF.

J is TRBJ2-7 and V is TRBV7-9, with D perhaps TRBD2 (6 bases). Germline V CDR1 and CDR2: SEHNR, FQNEAQ (reference sequence). Trimming shortened V by 5 bases and J by 3 bases, and 20 bases separated the two germline ends. This CDR3 comprises 16 residues. The CDR3 DNA reads TGTGCCAGCAGCCCCAGCCCATACGGGAGTCTCTACGAGCAGTACTTC. Translated: CASSPSPYGSLYEQYF.

This clonotype was recorded at least ten times. V is TRBV20-1 and J is TRBJ2-7, with D possibly being TRBD2 (6 bases). Trimming removed 1 base at V and 4 bases at J, with 14 bases between. Germline V gene lookup returns CDR1 DFQATT and CDR2 SNEGSKA (reference sequence). This CDR3 is built from 14 residues. Written as DNA, the CDR3 is TGCAGTGCTAGAGTAAACGGGGGAAGTTACGAGCAGTACTTC. Translation gives CSARVNGGSYEQYF.

The CDR3 DNA sequence: TGTGCCAGCAGTTTAAGCGGGAGTACCACAGATACGCAGTATTTT. It is translated as CASSLSGSTTDTQYF. This chain uses TRBV12-3 or TRBV12-4 with TRBJ2-3; 8 bases match TRBD2. The CDR3 covers 15 residues. V gave up 2 bases and J gave up 2 bases; unmatched junction bases: 3.

This clonotype was detected only a few times. V and J are TRBV27 and TRBJ2-5, with TRBD1 matching over 7 bases. Germline-derived CDR1 and CDR2 are MNHEY and SMNVEV (reference sequence). The CDR3 length is 14 residues. With 0 bases clipped from V and 7 bases from J, the junction kept 5 bases outside the gene matches. The CDR3 sequence: CASSLSTGEMTQYF. The CDR3 DNA reads as TGTGCCAGCAGTTTATCAACAGGGGAGATGACCCAGTACTTC.

This clonotype has a count of ten or more. The chain joins TRBV6-5 to TRBJ2-1; D remains ambiguous. V was trimmed by 2 bases and J by 1 base, leaving 9 bases between them. CDR3 length: 15 amino acids. Germline V gene lookup returns CDR1 MNHEY and CDR2 SVGAGI. CDR3 in DNA: TGTGCCAGCAGTTACGAAGCGAGTTCCTACAATGAGCAGTTCTTC. Translating it yields CASSYEASSYNEQFF.

This clonotype was detected a few times. The chain combines TRBV15 with TRBJ2-1; no clear D. V shed 4 bases and J shed 4 bases, with 11 bases lying between them. The length of the CDR3 is 14 residues. CDR1 LNHNV and CDR2 YYDKDF come from the germline V gene (reference sequence). The CDR3 sequence: CATSTRAGYNEQFF. The CDR3 nucleotides read TGTGCCACCAGCACCCGAGCTGGGTACAATGAGCAGTTCTTC.